Listed below are T cell receptor beta chains from one sample, sequenced in a study of vaccination effects on CD4 cells after COVID-19. The antigens of these receptors remain unknown. Sequencing used immunoSEQ multiplex PCR; TCRdb keeps in-frame clones, though not all of them. Among under 40,000 clones, about two thirds were seen once, and the ten largest hold under 4.5%. The input for sequencing was CD4+ T cells from PBMCs cultured without peptide, taken before COVID-19 vaccination. These receptors all come from a human donor who received a COVID-19 vaccine. Each CDR3 is given with its conserved first and last residue. The D gene is left open where the match is weak. Size tells how often a clone was seen (once, few, many) or the class of an expanded clone, and some rows leave it out.

>TRBV5-5|TRBJ2-3|NA|13|few
TGTGCCAGCAGCCAACTAGACAGGGATACGCAGTATTTT
CASSQLDRDTQYF
>TRBV12-3/TRBV12-4|TRBJ1-6|NA|12|few
TGTGCCAGCAGTTTCAGGGGCTCACCCCTCCACTTT
CASSFRGSPLHF
>TRBV5-1|TRBJ2-7|NA|14|few
TGCGCCAGCAGCTCGTCGGGTAGTAATTACGAGCAGTACTTC
CASSSSGSNYEQYF
>TRBV12-3/TRBV12-4|TRBJ2-5|NA|13|NA
TGTGCCAGCAGAGGGACAAACCAAGAGACCCAGTACTTC
CASRGTNQETQYF
>TRBV21-1|TRBJ2-4|NA|19|NA
TGTGCCAGCAGCAAAGTTTTAGCGGGGTCTCCCGAAGCCAAAAACATTCAGTACTTC
CASSKVLAGSPEAKNIQYF
>TRBV27|TRBJ1-3|NA|15|NA
TGTGCCAGCTCACCTTCAGGGATCTCTGGAAACACCATATATTTT
CASSPSGISGNTIYF
>TRBV6-5|TRBJ1-2|NA|14|few
TGTGCCAGCAGTTTGGGCGGAGGGGTTGATGGCTACACCTTC
CASSLGGGVDGYTF
>TRBV10-2|TRBJ2-1|TRBD2|15|few
TGCGCCAGCGGAGTATCTAGCGGCTCCTACAATGAGCAGTTCTTC
CASGVSSGSYNEQFF
>TRBV15|TRBJ1-2|TRBD1|17|NA
TGTGCCACCAGCAGAGATTTAGGACAGGGGCCCCTCTATGGCTACACCTTC
CATSRDLGQGPLYGYTF
>TRBV7-2|TRBJ1-3|NA|15|NA
TGTGCCAGCAGCTCGTACCAGGGTCCTGGAAACACCATATATTTT
CASSSYQGPGNTIYF